This TCR beta chain came from a study of shared clonotypes between healthy human individuals. The study's findings and limits: Estimated richness was generally greater in naive than memory subsets. The naive CD4 repertoires of a few donors were compared, and about 5% of clonotypes were shared.

The germline CDR1 and CDR2 sequences are LNHNV and YYDKDF (reference sequence). The CDR3 runs to 14 residues. V shed 3 bases and J shed 5 bases, with 11 bases lying between them. Cells designated naive CD8 were CD45RO-negative and were positively selected for CCR7, with terminally differentiated effector memory CD45RA+ cells excluded. Recent vaccinations or acute infections were absent in the healthy HIV-negative adult donors. The material for each subset, its genomic DNA, was split evenly across several immunoSEQ plates. Sequenced by immunoSEQ multiplex PCR; TCRdb stores in-frame clones only, minus some. This table has roughly 590,000 clones, less than 97% appearing once. As regards this clone: Its antigen is undetermined.

The sequenced sample consisted of naive CD8+ T cells sorted from blood. The rearrangement joins TRBV15 to TRBJ1-5; D is ambiguous. This TCR was sampled from a woman aged 25 to 45 in good health. CDR3 sequence reads: CATSSGRPHQPQHF. The DNA of the CDR3 is TGTGCCACCAGCAGCGGACGGCCTCATCAGCCCCAGCATTTT.